The 30 T cell receptor beta chains below all came from one sample that was sequenced in a study of T cell changes during pregnancy in multiple sclerosis (dated by TCRdb to about 2019). The library relied on the immunoSEQ multiplex PCR assay. TCRdb carries this immuneACCESS record with in-frame sequences only. Its versions omit some clonotypes, under half of them owing to an unresolved V gene in the studies checked, with the rest unexplained. The sample table contains 30,000 to 45,000 clones; only one count was recorded for over 90% of them. More than 0.3% of the sample is taken by the ten largest. Sequenced material: CD4+ T cells from peripheral blood mononuclear cells, taken after pregnancy. Receptors originate from a female donor in good health, enrolled as a control in a pregnancy study.

V usage is TRBV7-8 and J usage is TRBJ2-5; D is possibly TRBD1 (5 bases). The CDR3 runs 14 residues. Germline V gene lookup returns CDR1 SGHVS and CDR2 FQNEAQ. V lost 1 base to trimming and J lost 5 bases, with 11 bases between them. The CDR3 DNA reads TGTGCCAGCAGCTTAGGACAGCCCCCGGAGACCCAGTACTTC. Encoded protein: CASSLGQPPETQYF.

This sequence joins TRBV5-6 and TRBJ2-3; D is unresolved. Germline loops: CDR1 SGHDT, CDR2 YYEEEE. The CDR3 loop spans 18 amino acids. V lost 4 bases and J lost 1, with 22 bases in between. The CDR3 DNA reads TGTGCCAGCAGCCCCAAGCCCTCACGAGCGACGCGCACAGATACGCAGTATTTT. Its protein product is CASSPKPSRATRTDTQYF.

This chain connects TRBV6-5 to TRBJ1-1, with 8 bases matching TRBD1. The J segment lost 6 bases and the V segment lost 4 bases, leaving 10 bases of the junction unmatched. CDR1 and CDR2 (germline): MNHEY, SVGAGI. This CDR3 is built from 15 residues. The CDR3 sequence is CASSFRTGQGSEAFF. CDR3 nucleotide sequence: TGTGCCAGCAGTTTTCGTACCGGACAGGGCTCTGAAGCTTTCTTT.

The J gene is TRBJ2-1, the V gene TRBV2, with 10 bases that match TRBD2. V dropped 4 bases and J dropped 5; count of bases not matched to a gene: 5. Germline lookup yields CDR1 SNHLY and CDR2 FYNNEI. The CDR3 contains 15 residues. The CDR3 protein is CASSVLAGGNNEQFF. Here the CDR3 DNA reads TGTGCCAGCAGTGTTTTAGCGGGGGGCAACAATGAGCAGTTCTTC.

This chain connects TRBV6-5 to TRBJ2-7; D ambiguous. The CDR3 loop spans 13 amino acids. V lost 7 bases to trimming and J lost 1 base, with 11 bases between them. Germline CDR1 MNHEY, CDR2 SVGAGI. The CDR3 sequence is CASKPGASYEQYF. As DNA, the CDR3 is TGTGCCAGCAAACCAGGCGCTTCCTACGAGCAGTACTTC.

This clone was seen only once. Written as DNA, the CDR3 is TGCGCCAGCAGCTTGGAGGCAGGGGTGATCTCCTACGAGCAGTACTTC. Residues: CASSLEAGVISYEQYF. The genes are TRBV5-1 and TRBJ2-7, with D perhaps TRBD1 (6 bases). The length of the CDR3 is 16 residues. The germline V gene encodes CDR1 SGHRS and CDR2 YFSETQ. V was trimmed by 0 bases and J by 0 bases, leaving 13 bases between them. Together with reference TRBV5-1 and TRBJ2-7, the CDR3 gives the full variable domain: KAGVTQTPRYLIKTRGQQVTLSCSPISGHRSVSWYQQTPGQGLQFLFEYFSETQRNKGNFPGRFSGRQFSNSRSEMNVSTLELGDSALYLCASSLEAGVISYEQYFGPGTRLTVT.

The gene calls are TRBV5-1 and TRBJ2-3, with TRBD2 matching over 11 bases. Germline CDR1 reads SGHRS; CDR2 reads YFSETQ. V shed 7 bases, J shed 4 bases, and the junction held 5 bases outside the gene matches. The CDR3 loop spans 14 amino acids. The CDR3, as DNA: TGCGCCAGCGATAGCGGGGGGGCCTCAGATACGCAGTATTTT. Protein product: CASDSGGASDTQYF.

The V gene is TRBV7-2, the J gene TRBJ2-1; the match to TRBD2 covers 8 bases. The CDR3 runs 14 residues. V shed 5 bases and J 3 bases; nucleotides not matched to a gene: 3. The V gene's germline CDR1 is SGHTA and CDR2 FQGNSA. The CDR3 reads CASSQTSVYNEQFF. The CDR3 nucleotides read TGTGCCAGCAGCCAGACTAGCGTCTACAATGAGCAGTTCTTC.

The V gene is TRBV18, the J gene TRBJ2-7; perhaps TRBD2 as D (5 bases). This CDR3 region has 15 residues. Germline lookup yields CDR1 KGHSH and CDR2 LQKENI. Trimming took off 1 base at V and 5 bases at J, with 15 bases between the two ends. The CDR3 loop is CASSPLGQVGDEQYF. The CDR3 DNA is TGTGCCAGCTCACCACTTGGGCAGGTGGGAGACGAGCAGTACTTC.

The chain carries TRBV7-2 and TRBJ1-4; 8 bases map to TRBD1. Germline V CDR1 and CDR2: SGHTA, FQGNSA. This CDR3 has 15 amino acids. Trimming at V came to 2 bases and at J to 7 bases, leaving 6 bases not matched to a gene. The chain's CDR3 is CASSLQGARSEKLFF. DNA of the CDR3: TGTGCCAGCAGCTTACAGGGGGCGAGGAGTGAAAAACTGTTTTTT. The full variable domain, in which reference TRBV7-2 and TRBJ1-4 provide the parts outside the CDR3, is GAGVSQSPSNKVTEKGKDVELRCDPISGHTALYWYRQSLGQGLEFLIYFQGNSAPDKSGLPSDRFSAERTGGSVSTLTIQRTQQEDSAVYLCASSLQGARSEKLFFGSGTQLSVL.

CDR3 loop: CAWTEGQENIQYF. Here the CDR3 DNA reads TGTGCCTGGACCGAAGGACAGGAAAACATTCAGTACTTC. The chain is built from TRBV30 and TRBJ2-4; 7 nucleotides agree with TRBD1. V lost 4 bases, J lost 5 bases, and 5 bases stayed unmatched. This CDR3 has 13 amino acids. Germline V CDR1 and CDR2: GTSNPN, SVGIG (reference sequence).

The rearrangement links TRBV29-1 to TRBJ2-2, with 8 nucleotides matching TRBD1. V shed 7 bases, J shed 6 bases, and the junction held 1 base outside the gene matches. Germline CDR1 is SQVTM and CDR2 is ANQGSEA. The CDR3 sequence is 11 residues long. CDR3 loop: CSAQGAGELFF. The CDR3 nucleotides are TGCAGCGCACAGGGGGCCGGGGAGCTGTTTTTT.

This chain connects TRBV5-6 to TRBJ1-1; TRBD1 matches 11 bases. The CDR3 spans 16 residues. Germline-derived CDR1 and CDR2 are SGHDT and YYEEEE. V was clipped by 2 bases and J by 3 bases; unmatched bases: 6. The CDR3 here is CASSFRTGGTHTEAFF. CDR3 sequence (DNA): TGTGCCAGCAGCTTTCGGACAGGGGGCACGCACACTGAAGCTTTCTTT. Full variable domain (remainder filled in from reference TRBV5-6 and TRBJ1-1): DAGVTQSPTHLIKTRGQQVTLRCSPKSGHDTVSWYQQALGQGPQFIFQYYEEEERQRGNFPDRFSGHQFPNYSSELNVNALLLGDSALYLCASSFRTGGTHTEAFFGQGTRLTVV.

The rearrangement joins TRBV7-9 to TRBJ2-5; D uncertain. Germline V gene data show CDR1 as SEHNR and CDR2 as FQNEAQ (reference sequence). This CDR3 contains 12 residues. V lost 6 bases to trimming and J lost 3 bases, with 8 bases between them. CDR3 in DNA: TGTGCCAGCAGTTCATTAGAAGAGACCCAGTACTTC. This translates into CASSSLEETQYF.

This chain links TRBV11-1 with TRBJ2-1, with TRBD1 as a possible D gene (5 bases). V was cut by 1 base and J by 4 bases, with 11 bases left in between. The CDR3 contains 15 residues. In germline, CDR1 is SGHAT, CDR2 FQDESV (reference sequence). DNA of the CDR3: TGTGCCAGCAGCTTAGGACAGCCATCTTACAATGAGCAGTTCTTC. Encoded protein: CASSLGQPSYNEQFF.

The rearrangement uses TRBV9 and TRBJ2-7; the D gene is possibly TRBD1 (6 bases). Germline loops: CDR1 SGDLS, CDR2 YYNGEE. The V gene lost 3 bases and the J gene lost 9 bases, with 16 bases spanning the gap. The CDR3 loop spans 13 amino acids. The CDR3 region is CASSAWDTSMQYF. CDR3 sequence (DNA): TGTGCCAGCAGCGCCTGGGACACATCGATGCAGTACTTC.

V usage is TRBV10-3 and J usage is TRBJ2-7, with D possibly TRBD1 on 5 matching bases. Germline V gene sequence: CDR1 ENHRY, CDR2 SYGVKD. The V and J ends lost 0 bases and 1 base respectively, with 13 bases between them. This CDR3 is 16 amino acids long. The CDR3 sequence: CAISESLTVRSYEQYF. CDR3 nucleotides: TGTGCCATCAGTGAGTCGCTGACAGTCAGGTCCTACGAGCAGTACTTC.

The V call is TRBV27, the J call TRBJ1-3; the D is unclear. The CDR3 is 16 residues long. The germline gives CDR1 MNHEY, CDR2 SMNVEV (reference sequence). V was clipped by 0 bases and J by 0 bases, with 9 bases between them. As DNA, the CDR3 is TGTGCCAGCAGTTTATCAGGAGTCCTCTCTGGAAACACCATATATTTT. This encodes CASSLSGVLSGNTIYF.

This sequence joins TRBV10-3 and TRBJ2-3, with D hard to call. The CDR3 is 11 residues long. The V and J ends lost 3 bases and 5 bases respectively, with 3 bases between them. Germline V gene lookup returns CDR1 ENHRY and CDR2 SYGVKD. The CDR3 DNA reads as TGTGCCATCAGTGATATAGATACGCAGTATTTT. Translating it yields CAISDIDTQYF.

A note on this clone: At one end, the junction sequence differs from germline, possibly due to a read error. The V call is TRBV7-7, the J call TRBJ2-2, with TRBD2 matching 7 bases. CDR3 size: 16 residues. The germline V gene encodes CDR1 SSHAT and CDR2 FNYEAQ (reference sequence). CDR3: CASTLERGGVTGELFF. DNA for the CDR3: TGTGCTAGCACCTTAGAGCGCGGGGGAGTTACCGGGGAGCTGTTTTTT.

The chain has TRBV10-3 and TRBJ2-5, with D tentatively TRBD2 (6 bases). Germline CDR1 reads ENHRY; CDR2 reads SYGVKD. This CDR3 comprises 12 residues. The V end was cut by 10 bases, the J end by 2 bases, with 11 bases between. The CDR3, as DNA: TGTGCCACCTCGGGAGCACAAGAGACCCAGTACTTC. Protein product: CATSGAQETQYF.

This clone has just a few counts. The chain uses TRBV5-1 and TRBJ1-1; 7 nucleotides match TRBD1. CDR3 length: 14 residues. Germline values: CDR1 SGHRS, CDR2 YFSETQ. V gave up 3 bases and J gave up 3 bases; unmatched junction bases: 5. In DNA form, the CDR3 reads TGCGCCAGCAGCTGGGGACAGTGGGACACTGAAGCTTTCTTT. It specifies CASSWGQWDTEAFF.

The chain uses TRBV7-6 and TRBJ2-5, with TRBD2 identical over 14 bases. V gave up 6 bases and J gave up 4 bases; unmatched junction bases: 10. Germline-derived CDR1 and CDR2 are SGHVS and FNYEAQ. The CDR3 runs 17 residues. The CDR3 loop is CASSLGTSGSRGETQYF. In DNA form, the CDR3 reads TGTGCCAGCAGTCTCGGGACTAGCGGGAGTAGAGGAGAGACCCAGTACTTC.

There are a few counts of this clone. The chain recombines TRBV19 with TRBJ2-2; 9 bases are shared with TRBD2. Germline CDR1 LNHDA, CDR2 SQIVND (reference sequence). V trimming: 5 bases; J trimming: 5 bases; junction bases outside the gene matches: 12. This CDR3 has 17 amino acids. The CDR3 here is CASSVPPLAGMTGELFF. The CDR3 nucleotides are TGTGCCAGTAGTGTGCCCCCCCTAGCGGGAATGACCGGGGAGCTGTTTTTT.

The rearrangement uses TRBV19 and TRBJ1-2, with 10 positions matching TRBD1. The CDR3 runs to 14 residues. V shed 5 bases, J shed 8 bases, and the junction held 8 bases outside the gene matches. Germline V gene data show CDR1 as LNHDA and CDR2 as SQIVND (reference sequence). Here the CDR3 reads CASSPRQGAGGYTF. The CDR3, as DNA: TGTGCCAGTAGTCCGAGACAGGGGGCGGGCGGCTACACCTTC.

The chain employs TRBV6-6 and TRBJ1-2; D is unclear. The CDR3 is 14 residues long. Trimming shortened V by 0 bases and J by 4 bases, and 9 bases separated the two germline ends. CDR1 is MNHNY and CDR2 is SVGAGI in the germline V gene (reference sequence). The CDR3 DNA is TGTGCCAGCAGTTACTCTGACACCACCTATGGCTACACCTTC. Its protein is CASSYSDTTYGYTF.

V usage is TRBV19 and J usage is TRBJ1-2; D ambiguous. The germline V gene has CDR1 LNHDA and CDR2 SQIVND (reference sequence). V was trimmed by 1 base and J by 8 bases, leaving 8 bases between them. The CDR3 is 12 residues long. CDR3 coding DNA: TGTGCCAGTAGTATAGGGGCAGGAGGCTACACCTTC. It encodes CASSIGAGGYTF.

CDR3 amino acids: CAWSVRPGGRSDTQYF. CDR3 coding DNA: TGTGCCTGGAGTGTAAGGCCGGGGGGCAGGTCAGATACGCAGTATTTT. The V gene is TRBV30, the J gene TRBJ2-3, with D possibly TRBD2 on 7 matching bases. The CDR3 contains 16 residues. V gave up 0 bases and J gave up 4 bases, with 17 bases separating them. Looked up from germline, CDR1 is GTSNPN and CDR2 is SVGIG (reference sequence).

The rearrangement joins TRBV5-1 to TRBJ2-5, with 7 bases that match TRBD2. J lost 1 base, V lost 0 bases, and 6 bases had no gene match. CDR1 is SGHRS and CDR2 is YFSETQ in the germline V gene. CDR3 length: 16 residues. The CDR3 spells CASSLGGGFLQETQYF. CDR3 DNA sequence: TGCGCCAGCAGCTTGGGCGGGGGTTTTCTCCAAGAGACCCAGTACTTC.

Written as DNA, the CDR3 is TGTGCCAGTAGTTCGCTAGCGGGGAACAATGAGCAGTTCTTC. Protein product: CASSSLAGNNEQFF. The gene calls are TRBV19 and TRBJ2-1; 9 bases are a match to TRBD2. In germline, CDR1 is LNHDA, CDR2 SQIVND (reference sequence). Losses at the gene ends were 5 bases for V and 5 bases for J; bases not matched to a gene: 4. CDR3 length: 14 residues. Using reference TRBV19 and TRBJ2-1 for the parts outside the CDR3, the full variable domain is DGGITQSPKYLFRKEGQNVTLSCEQNLNHDAMYWYRQDPGQGLRLIYYSQIVNDFQKGDIAEGYSVSREKKESFPLTVTSAQKNPTAFYLCASSSLAGNNEQFFGPGTRLTVL.